Following are 21 T cell receptor beta chains from one sample sequenced in a study of neurological immune-mediated disorders. TCRdb called the 5' RACE reads again in MiXCR, with one record for every CDR3 protein. The sample lists fewer than 85,000 distinct CDR3 sequences; 4.3% were seen once. The sample's time point: longitudinal time-point 3. Sequenced input: PBMCs. The receptors stem from a woman aged 60-75 years with multiple sclerosis.

This clonotype was picked up many times. The rearrangement joins TRBV20-1 to TRBJ1-4; D gene unclear. Trimming cost V 5 bases and J 0 bases, with 13 bases left between them. This CDR3 is 15 amino acids long. Germline CDR1 is DFQATT and CDR2 is SNEGSKA (reference sequence). The CDR3 reads CSAGVPGATNEKLFF. CDR3 in DNA: TGCAGTGCTGGGGTACCGGGCGCAACTAATGAAAAACTGTTTTTT.

This clonotype came up many times. An end of the junction does not agree with germline; a read error may underlie this. CDR3 nucleotides: TGCGCCAGCACCTTGGGACAGGATGTGAACACCGGGGAGCTGTTTTTT. Encoded protein: CASTLGQDVNTGELFF. The chain couples TRBV5-1 to TRBJ2-2, with 8 positions matching TRBD1. This CDR3 contains 16 residues. CDR1 is SGHRS, CDR2 YFSETQ, per germline.

In this sample, this clonotype turned up many times. The gene calls are TRBV7-6 and TRBJ1-1; the D is unclear. V lost 6 bases and J 5 bases, leaving 10 bases between the germline ends. Germline V lookup: CDR1 SGHVS, CDR2 FNYEAQ. This CDR3 has 12 amino acids. The DNA of the CDR3 is TGTGCCAGCAGTTCAAAGGAGACTGAAGCTTTCTTT. As protein: CASSSKETEAFF.

The chain combines TRBV27 with TRBJ2-3, with D hard to call. This CDR3 comprises 15 residues. Per germline, CDR1 MNHEY and CDR2 SMNVEV (reference sequence). V lost 7 bases and J lost 9, with 23 bases in between. This chain's CDR3 is CASIRSVGLSKTQYF. CDR3 bases: TGTGCCAGCATAAGGTCGGTGGGGTTAAGCAAGACGCAGTATTTT.

This clonotype came up many times. The chain combines TRBV5-1 with TRBJ2-3; no firm D call. Trimming took 4 bases from V and 2 from J, leaving 8 bases between them. CDR1 is SGHRS, CDR2 YFSETQ, per germline. The CDR3 loop spans 13 amino acids. CDR3 sequence: CASSPLNTDTQYF. CDR3 coding DNA: TGCGCCAGCAGCCCATTAAACACAGATACGCAGTATTTT.

This clonotype was counted at least ten times. This chain uses TRBV5-6 with TRBJ1-5, with D maybe TRBD1 (5 bases). Trimming left V 2 bases short and J 4 bases short, with 13 bases between. CDR1 SGHDT and CDR2 YYEEEE come from the germline V gene. CDR3 length equals 15 residues. This chain's CDR3 is CASSLGVGRNQPQHF. In nucleotides, the CDR3 is TGTGCCAGCAGCTTAGGGGTAGGGCGGAATCAGCCCCAGCATTTT.

This clonotype was counted many times. The chain recombines TRBV4-1 with TRBJ2-7; no definite D call. In germline, CDR1 is MGHRA, CDR2 YSYEKL. Trimming pared 0 bases from V and 3 bases from J, leaving 12 bases between. The CDR3 is 15 amino acids. This chain's CDR3 is CASSQEPGEVYEQYF. As DNA, the CDR3 is TGCGCCAGCAGCCAAGAGCCTGGGGAAGTCTACGAGCAGTACTTC.

This clonotype was seen ten or more times. The chain couples TRBV28 to TRBJ2-2; TRBD2 aligns across 8 bases. The CDR3 is 15 amino acids. The V and J ends lost 7 bases and 5 bases, in that order; junction bases with no gene match: 9. CDR1 and CDR2 from the germline V gene are MDHEN and SYDVKM. The CDR3 DNA reads TGTGCCAGCAACCTGCGGACGGGGGGGACCGGGGAGCTGTTTTTT. Translation: CASNLRTGGTGELFF.

At least ten counts were recorded for this clonotype. The V gene is TRBV20-1, the J gene TRBJ1-1; 9 bases agree with TRBD1. Germline V gives CDR1 DFQATT, CDR2 SNEGSKA (reference sequence). The CDR3 consists of 13 residues. Losses at the gene ends were 7 bases for V and 1 base for J; bases not matched to a gene: 4. CDR3 sequence reads: CSVQGQGNTEAFF. CDR3 DNA: TGCAGTGTGCAGGGACAGGGGAACACTGAAGCTTTCTTT.

This clonotype has ten or more counts. This rearrangement joins TRBV12-3 or TRBV12-4 to TRBJ2-7; TRBD2 agrees at 13 bases. This CDR3 has 17 residues. V gave up 5 bases and J gave up 1 base; unmatched junction bases: 8. The CDR3 nucleotides are TGTGCCAGCAGTAGAGGACTAGCGGGGGCCCTTTCCTACGAGCAGTACTTC. It translates to CASSRGLAGALSYEQYF.

There are many counts of this clonotype. The V and J genes are TRBV5-5 and TRBJ2-1, with 13 bases identical to TRBD2. CDR3 size: 16 residues. Unmatched junction bases numbered 3, after V lost 4 bases and J lost 2 bases. CDR1 is SGHKS and CDR2 is YYEKEE in the germline V gene (reference sequence). In DNA form, the CDR3 reads TGTGCCAGCAGCCCAGGACTAGCGGGGGCCTACAATGAGCAGTTCTTC. It encodes CASSPGLAGAYNEQFF.

This clonotype was counted many times. The chain has TRBV7-9 and TRBJ1-3; D remains ambiguous. Germline CDR1 reads SEHNR; CDR2 reads FQNEAQ (reference sequence). V lost 1 base and J 0 bases, leaving 13 bases between the germline ends. The CDR3 covers 17 residues. The CDR3 nucleotides are TGTGCCAGCAGCTTAGGATTGTATGACCTCTCTGGAAACACCATATATTTT. It codes for CASSLGLYDLSGNTIYF.

This clonotype was counted many times. The gene calls are TRBV5-6 and TRBJ1-1; 7 nucleotides line up with TRBD1. The CDR3 sequence is 16 residues long. The V gene end was trimmed by 4 bases and the J gene end by 3 bases; junction bases not matched to a gene: 12. CDR1 is SGHDT, CDR2 YYEEEE, per germline. The DNA of the CDR3 is TGTGCCAGCAGCCCAATCGGGGGACAGTTATACACTGAAGCTTTCTTT. Translation gives CASSPIGGQLYTEAFF.

This clonotype was seen repeatedly, ten times or more. The chain combines TRBV5-1 with TRBJ2-3; the D call may be TRBD1 or TRBD2 (6 bases each). The length of the CDR3 is 15 residues. Trimming cost V 4 bases and J 0 bases, with 12 bases left between them. Per germline, CDR1 SGHRS and CDR2 YFSETQ. The DNA of the CDR3 is TGCGCCAGCAGCGTAACAGGGACTAGCACAGATACGCAGTATTTT. This sequence encodes CASSVTGTSTDTQYF. Combining the CDR3 with reference TRBV5-1 and TRBJ2-3 gives the whole variable domain KAGVTQTPRYLIKTRGQQVTLSCSPISGHRSVSWYQQTPGQGLQFLFEYFSETQRNKGNFPGRFSGRQFSNSRSEMNVSTLELGDSALYLCASSVTGTSTDTQYFGPGTRLTVL.

There are many counts of this clonotype. This chain joins TRBV7-9 and TRBJ1-1, with D possibly being TRBD1 (5 bases). Between the trimmed V and J ends, which lost 1 base and 7 bases, there was a span of 10 bases. The CDR3 length is 13 residues. Looked up from germline, CDR1 is SEHNR and CDR2 is FQNEAQ (reference sequence). The CDR3 reads CASSLEGAVEAFF. CDR3 sequence (DNA): TGTGCCAGCAGCTTAGAAGGGGCGGTTGAAGCTTTCTTT.

Many counts were recorded for this clonotype. The rearrangement uses TRBV6-6 and TRBJ2-1; 13 bases map to TRBD2. V dropped 6 bases and J dropped 8; count of bases not matched to a gene: 7. There are 15 residues in the CDR3. Germline V gene sequence: CDR1 MNHNY, CDR2 SVGAGI (reference sequence). The CDR3 sequence is CASSATSGGAYEQFF. The CDR3 region has the DNA TGTGCCAGCAGCGCTACTAGCGGGGGGGCCTATGAGCAGTTCTTC.

This clonotype was counted many times. The chain has TRBV5-1 and TRBJ1-6; D is unresolved. The CDR3 length is 15 residues. Germline V lookup: CDR1 SGHRS, CDR2 YFSETQ. The V end lost 0 bases, the J end lost 9 bases, and 13 bases lay between the germline ends. CDR3 DNA: TGCGCCAGCAGCTTGGCCGGCGGGGATCTTTCACCCCTCCACTTT. Encoded protein: CASSLAGGDLSPLHF.

There are many counts of this clonotype. The J gene is TRBJ2-5, the V gene TRBV5-1; TRBD2 is a possible D gene (7 bases). This CDR3 is 15 amino acids long. CDR1 SGHRS and CDR2 YFSETQ come from the germline V gene. The ends were cut back, 4 bases at V and 2 bases at J, with 15 bases in the middle. DNA of the CDR3: TGCGCCAGCAGCATCCAGGGGAGGGGGCAAGAGACCCAGTACTTC. As protein: CASSIQGRGQETQYF. The full variable domain, with the rest looked up from reference TRBV5-1 and TRBJ2-5, is KAGVTQTPRYLIKTRGQQVTLSCSPISGHRSVSWYQQTPGQGLQFLFEYFSETQRNKGNFPGRFSGRQFSNSRSEMNVSTLELGDSALYLCASSIQGRGQETQYFGPGTRLLVL.

The chain combines TRBV4-2 with TRBJ2-1; possibly TRBD1 for D (6 bases). CDR1 and CDR2 from the germline V gene are LGHNA and YNFKEQ. The CDR3 extends over 14 amino acids. The V and J ends lost 5 bases and 4 bases respectively, with 12 bases between them. CDR3 nucleotides: TGTGCCAGCAGCGACCGGGACAAATACAATGAGCAGTTCTTC. Amino acid sequence: CASSDRDKYNEQFF.

This clonotype was observed at least ten times. This chain uses TRBV20-1 with TRBJ2-3; D gene unclear. Germline V CDR1 and CDR2: DFQATT, SNEGSKA (reference sequence). CDR3 length equals 12 residues. Trimming left V 0 bases short and J 4 bases short, with 5 bases between. Here the CDR3 DNA reads TGCAGTGCTAGAGATCCCCCAGATACGCAGTATTTT. Translated, it gives CSARDPPDTQYF.

Many counts were recorded for this clonotype. This chain joins TRBV3-1 and TRBJ1-1; unclear D gene. Trimming shortened V by 1 base and J by 1 base, and 7 bases separated the two germline ends. Looked up from germline, CDR1 is LGHDT and CDR2 is YNNKEL (reference sequence). The CDR3 consists of 14 residues. CDR3 nucleotide sequence: TGTGCCAGCAGCCAAGTGGGTGGGAACACTGAAGCTTTCTTT. Amino acid sequence: CASSQVGGNTEAFF.